Listed here are 18 T cell receptor beta chains from one sample, sequenced in a study of blood T cell repertoires in COVID-19. Repertoires were generated with immunoSEQ multiplex PCR, while TCRdb's copy carries only in-frame clones and drops some. The repertoire consists of nearly 25,000 clones, with 65% to 80% occurring once and the leading ten covering more than 6.5%. The sequencing sample was made of peripheral blood. These receptors originate from a man aged 50-59 years with COVID-19, enrolled during active disease.

The V and J genes are TRBV11-3 and TRBJ1-1, with 8 bases lining up with TRBD1. There are 15 residues in the CDR3. Germline lookup yields CDR1 SGHNT and CDR2 YENEEA. With V trimmed by 5 bases and J by 5 bases, 10 bases remained unmatched. The CDR3 region is CASSLGQGPSTEAFF. In DNA, the CDR3 is TGTGCCAGCAGCCTCGGACAGGGACCGAGTACTGAAGCTTTCTTT.

V usage is TRBV7-9 and J usage is TRBJ2-2, with 9 bases that match TRBD1. Germline trimming cut 3 bases from V and 3 bases from J; bases unmatched to any gene: 5. Per germline, CDR1 SEHNR and CDR2 FQNEAQ (reference sequence). This CDR3 contains 16 residues. The CDR3 bases are TGTGCCAGCAGCTTGGGGACAGGGATTTACACCGGGGAGCTGTTTTTT. It codes for CASSLGTGIYTGELFF. The variable domain in full, with the rest retrieved from reference TRBV7-9 and TRBJ2-2, is DTGVSQNPRHKITKRGQNVTFRCDPISEHNRLYWYRQTLGQGPEFLTYFQNEAQLEKSRLLSDRFSAERPKGSFSTLEIQRTEQGDSAMYLCASSLGTGIYTGELFFGEGSRLTVL.

The chain carries TRBV28 and TRBJ1-2; 11 positions match TRBD1. The CDR3 is 16 amino acids. Germline V gene data show CDR1 as MDHEN and CDR2 as SYDVKM. V lost 3 bases to trimming and J lost 2 bases; unmatched junction nucleotides: 5. This CDR3 is CASSFFRTGGNYGYTF. Here the CDR3 DNA reads TGTGCCAGCAGTTTTTTCCGGACAGGGGGCAACTATGGCTACACCTTC.

V is TRBV2 and J is TRBJ2-2; TRBD2 matches at 14 bases. V dropped 6 bases and J dropped 6; count of bases not matched to a gene: 6. There are 16 residues in the CDR3. The germline CDR1 and CDR2 sequences are SNHLY and FYNNEI. CDR3 coding DNA: TGTGCCAGCAGGCCGACTAGCGGGGGGGTAGCCGGGGAGCTGTTTTTT. It is translated as CASRPTSGGVAGELFF.

The J gene is TRBJ2-3, the V gene TRBV10-2, with TRBD2 as a possible D gene (7 bases). This CDR3 contains 14 residues. Trimming took 8 bases from V and 5 from J, leaving 17 bases between them. Looked up from germline, CDR1 is WSHSY and CDR2 is SAAADI. CDR3 residues: CASDSGGEGDTQYF. Here the CDR3 DNA reads TGCGCCAGCGATTCGGGGGGCGAGGGAGATACGCAGTATTTT.

The rearrangement uses TRBV15 and TRBJ2-5; 10 bases line up with TRBD1. The CDR3 runs to 15 residues. Trimming cost V 5 bases and J 2 bases; bases outside gene matches: 5. Germline assignment: CDR1 LNHNV and CDR2 YYDKDF (reference sequence). CDR3 residues: CATSPPDRGQETQYF. The CDR3 nucleotides are TGTGCCACCAGCCCTCCGGACAGGGGGCAAGAGACCCAGTACTTC.

The genes are TRBV7-9 and TRBJ2-7, with a tentative D call TRBD1 (6 bases). V lost 4 bases and J 0 bases, leaving 13 bases between the germline ends. This CDR3 is 15 amino acids long. Per the germline V gene, CDR1 is SEHNR and CDR2 is FQNEAQ (reference sequence). The CDR3 reads CASSSRTATSYEQYF. CDR3 nucleotides: TGTGCCAGCAGCTCCCGGACAGCTACCTCCTACGAGCAGTACTTC. Filled out from reference TRBV7-9 and TRBJ2-7, the complete variable domain reads DTGVSQNPRHKITKRGQNVTFRCDPISEHNRLYWYRQTLGQGPEFLTYFQNEAQLEKSRLLSDRFSAERPKGSFSTLEIQRTEQGDSAMYLCASSSRTATSYEQYFGPGTRLTVT.

In its sample, this clone was seen once. This rearrangement joins TRBV11-2 to TRBJ1-1; D might be TRBD1 (5 bases). With 2 bases removed from V and 5 bases from J, the gap between germline ends came to 9 bases. The CDR3 extends over 13 amino acids. Germline V gene lookup returns CDR1 SGHAT and CDR2 FQNNGV. CDR3 residues: CASSLPGGTEAFF. CDR3 sequence (DNA): TGTGCCAGCAGCTTACCGGGGGGGACTGAAGCTTTCTTT.

V usage is TRBV29-1 and J usage is TRBJ1-1; D is ambiguous. CDR1 SQVTM and CDR2 ANQGSEA come from the germline V gene. CDR3 length: 12 amino acids. Between the trimmed V and J ends, which lost 8 bases and 4 bases, there was a span of 14 bases. For the CDR3, the DNA is TGCAGCTGCCTCCGGCCGGGCACTGAAGCTTTCTTT. Encoded protein: CSCLRPGTEAFF.

This clone showed up just once. The V and J genes are TRBV6-5 and TRBJ2-3; D is unresolved. CDR3 length equals 15 residues. The germline gives CDR1 MNHEY, CDR2 SVGAGI. Trimming stripped 2 bases from V and 0 bases from J, with 9 bases between. In DNA form, the CDR3 reads TGTGCCAGCAGTTACGGCGGTCCTAGCACAGATACGCAGTATTTT. Protein: CASSYGGPSTDTQYF.

The rearrangement uses TRBV2 and TRBJ1-1, with TRBD1 as a possible D gene (5 bases). Per germline, CDR1 SNHLY and CDR2 FYNNEI. The V and J ends lost 6 bases and 7 bases respectively, with 9 bases between them. The CDR3 runs to 11 residues. The CDR3 DNA is TGTGCCAGCAGGGTAAGGGGTGAAGCTTTCTTT. It yields the protein CASRVRGEAFF.

The chain links TRBV2 to TRBJ2-3; 13 bases match TRBD2. V was pared by 5 bases and J by 13 bases, with 6 bases of the junction left unmatched. The CDR3 runs to 13 residues. Germline CDR1 and CDR2: SNHLY and FYNNEI. The CDR3 region is CASSWTSGSVEYF. For the CDR3, the DNA is TGTGCCAGCAGTTGGACTAGCGGGAGTGTTGAGTATTTT.

The chain links TRBV5-1 to TRBJ1-1, with TRBD1 identical over 8 bases. There are 15 residues in the CDR3. CDR1 and CDR2 (germline): SGHRS, YFSETQ. The J segment lost 5 bases and the V segment lost 4 bases, leaving 10 bases of the junction unmatched. CDR3 loop: CASSPGQAPGTEAFF. The CDR3 nucleotides are TGCGCCAGCAGCCCGGGACAGGCCCCGGGGACTGAAGCTTTCTTT.

This clone was seen a single time. CDR3 in amino acids: CASSPNPNYNEQFF. DNA of the CDR3: TGTGCCAGCAGCCCCAATCCCAACTACAATGAGCAGTTCTTC. The chain couples TRBV11-2 to TRBJ2-1; no clear D. Germline V gives CDR1 SGHAT, CDR2 FQNNGV. V gave up 5 bases and J gave up 3 bases, with 11 bases separating them. The CDR3 spans 14 residues.

The chain joins TRBV7-8 to TRBJ2-1, with 10 bases that match TRBD2. The CDR3 contains 17 residues. Germline V gene lookup returns CDR1 SGHVS and CDR2 FQNEAQ. Trimming took 5 bases from V and 9 from J; bases not matched to a gene: 16. The CDR3 DNA reads as TGTGCCAGCAGCACCGATTGGCTAGCGGGAGAAGAGGTTGAGCAGTTCTTC. The encoded protein is CASSTDWLAGEEVEQFF.

This clone was picked up a small number of times. The chain carries TRBV12-5 and TRBJ1-1; D unclear. CDR3 length: 14 amino acids. V was cut by 0 bases and J by 0 bases, with 5 bases left in between. In germline, CDR1 is LGHNT, CDR2 FRNRAP. CDR3 DNA sequence: TGTGCTAGTGGTTTGGTACTAATGAACACTGAAGCTTTCTTT. Its translation: CASGLVLMNTEAFF. The variable domain in full, completed from reference TRBV12-5 and TRBJ1-1, reads DARVTQTPRHKVTEMGQEVTMRCQPILGHNTVFWYRQTMMQGLELLAYFRNRAPLDDSGMPKDRFSAEMPDATLATLKIQPSEPRDSAVYFCASGLVLMNTEAFFGQGTRLTVV.

V is TRBV20-1 and J is TRBJ2-7; 12 bases align to TRBD2. V lost 3 bases to trimming and J lost 7 bases; unmatched junction nucleotides: 4. Germline V gene data show CDR1 as DFQATT and CDR2 as SNEGSKA (reference sequence). The CDR3 spans 13 residues. CDR3 residues: CSASSSGRVEQYF. The CDR3 DNA reads TGCAGTGCTAGTTCTAGCGGGAGGGTGGAGCAGTACTTC.

J is TRBJ1-4 and V is TRBV29-1; D gene uncertain. The CDR3 runs 11 residues. Trimming cost V 3 bases and J 10 bases, with 9 bases left between them. Germline V gene data show CDR1 as SQVTM and CDR2 as ANQGSEA. CDR3 sequence (DNA): TGCAGCGTTGATATAGGCGGAAAACTGTTTTTT. It yields the protein CSVDIGGKLFF.